The rows below give T cell receptor beta chains drawn from one sample of a study of graft-versus-host responses after intestinal transplantation. The assay was immunoSEQ multiplex PCR, and TCRdb's table has in-frame clones only and misses some. Here the sample spans 120,000 or so clones, 93% being singletons. No antigen has been identified for these receptors. Sequencing used unstimulated CD8+ T cells sorted from spleen or lymph node cells, obtained before intestinal transplant. The receptors here all came from a human donor who received an intestinal transplant. Both conserved end residues are part of each CDR3. Fields, in order: D gene, J gene, V gene, clone size, CDR3 protein, CDR3 DNA. A D gene is named only where the DNA matches it firmly. Clone size is stated in some rows and not others, as once, few, many or a class when expanded.

NA,TRBJ2-4,TRBV7-9,NA,CASSPGEKGRTKNIQYF,TGTGCCAGCAGCCCCGGAGAGAAGGGGAGGACCAAAAACATTCAGTACTTC
TRBD2,TRBJ2-7,TRBV5-1,once,CASSLDTSGSSYEQYF,TGCGCCAGCAGCCTGGATACTAGCGGGAGCTCCTACGAGCAGTACTTC
NA,TRBJ2-1,TRBV19,NA,CASSAREPTYNEQFF,TGTGCCAGTAGCGCCCGGGAGCCCACTTACAATGAGCAGTTCTTC
NA,TRBJ1-5,TRBV27,NA,CASSFSSNQPQHF,TGTGCCAGCAGTTTCTCAAGCAATCAGCCCCAGCATTTT
NA,TRBJ2-7,TRBV15,NA,CATSRDLPGPRRDEQYF,TGTGCCACCAGCAGAGATCTTCCTGGACCACGTCGGGACGAGCAGTACTTC
TRBD1,TRBJ1-5,TRBV30,NA,CAWSHPRQGSNQPQHF,TGTGCCTGGAGTCACCCGCGACAGGGTAGCAATCAGCCCCAGCATTTT
NA,TRBJ1-5,TRBV30,NA,CAWSVGRAGDQPQHF,TGTGCCTGGAGTGTAGGCAGGGCTGGCGATCAGCCCCAGCATTTT
NA,TRBJ1-2,TRBV29-1,NA,CSVRFGPDYGYTF,TGCAGCGTGAGATTTGGGCCCGACTATGGCTACACCTTC
NA,TRBJ2-7,TRBV10-3,few,CAVKGGDYEQYF,TGTGCCGTAAAGGGGGGAGACTACGAGCAGTACTTC
NA,TRBJ1-1,TRBV29-1,NA,CSVLATETSMNTEAFF,TGCAGCGTTCTAGCTACAGAAACGTCGATGAACACTGAAGCTTTCTTT